The 14 T cell receptor beta chains given below trace back to one sample, sequenced in a study of blood T cell repertoires in COVID-19 (TCRdb year 2020). The library was produced with the immunoSEQ multiplex PCR assay. The source is immuneACCESS, and TCRdb retained only in-frame sequences with V and J called. Part of the clones is not carried over; for the studies checked, unresolved V genes explain less than half of this, and the remainder is unexplained. Recorded for this sample are over 55,000 clones; about four fifths of them occurred a single time. Roughly 13% of the sample rests with the top ten. The sequencing sample was made of peripheral blood. The origin of the receptors is a woman aged 80 or over with acute or convalescent COVID-19.

The chain carries TRBV7-8 and TRBJ2-1; maybe TRBD2 (5 bases). V was shortened by 7 bases and J by 4 bases, with 14 bases between the two germline ends. The CDR3 extends over 14 amino acids. Per the germline V gene, CDR1 is SGHVS and CDR2 is FQNEAQ. The CDR3 region is CASKVDYLYNEQFF. Here the CDR3 DNA reads TGTGCCAGCAAGGTCGACTACCTGTACAATGAGCAGTTCTTC.

This chain uses TRBV9 with TRBJ2-5; TRBD1 agrees at 7 bases. Germline V gene sequence: CDR1 SGDLS, CDR2 YYNGEE. J gave up 5 bases and V 7 bases, and 5 bases lay outside the gene matches. The CDR3 loop spans 12 amino acids. CDR3 nucleotides: TGTGCCAGCGGGACAGATGGGGAGACCCAGTACTTC. It codes for CASGTDGETQYF.

V and J are TRBV2 and TRBJ2-1; TRBD1 agrees at 8 bases. Germline trimming cut 2 bases from V and 0 bases from J; bases unmatched to any gene: 6. CDR1 and CDR2 from the germline V gene are SNHLY and FYNNEI. The CDR3 has 17 amino acids. CDR3 coding DNA: TGTGCCAGCAGTGAAAGAGGGGACAGGCTCTCCTACAATGAGCAGTTCTTC. Protein: CASSERGDRLSYNEQFF.

V usage is TRBV5-4 and J usage is TRBJ2-5; 13 positions agree with TRBD2. Germline CDR1 is SGHNT and CDR2 is YYREEE (reference sequence). Losses at the gene ends were 0 bases for V and 7 bases for J; bases not matched to a gene: 18. This CDR3 spans 20 amino acids. The CDR3 region has the DNA TGTGCCAGCAGCTTGGCAGGGTCGAGACCGGGACTAGCGGGGCGGGCGACCCAGTACTTC. Translating gives CASSLAGSRPGLAGRATQYF.

As concerns this clone: At the DNA level, this CDR3 is encoded by other sequences in the same sample as well. The chain links TRBV15 to TRBJ1-3; 7 positions agree with TRBD1. Germline V lookup: CDR1 LNHNV, CDR2 YYDKDF (reference sequence). This CDR3 has 15 residues. The V gene end was trimmed by 0 bases and the J gene end by 3 bases; junction bases not matched to a gene: 2. The CDR3, as DNA: TGTGCCACCAGCAGAGACAGGGGGAGTGGAAACACCATATATTTT. This encodes CATSRDRGSGNTIYF.

The rearrangement joins TRBV18 to TRBJ2-5, with 8 bases identical to TRBD1. This CDR3 has 16 residues. Germline CDR1 KGHSH, CDR2 LQKENI. After removal of 3 bases from V and 2 bases from J, the junction contained 8 bases not matched to a gene. In DNA, the CDR3 is TGTGCCAGCTCACCTGGGACAGGTGGGGGTCAAGAGACCCAGTACTTC. It translates to CASSPGTGGGQETQYF.

This clone turned up a few times. This sequence joins TRBV14 and TRBJ1-4, with TRBD1 matching 7 bases. Germline lookup yields CDR1 SGHDN and CDR2 FVKESK. The CDR3 contains 13 residues. V was pared by 6 bases and J by 5 bases, with 3 bases of the junction left unmatched. CDR3 loop: CASRKTGNEKLFF. The CDR3 DNA reads TGTGCCAGCAGGAAGACAGGGAATGAAAAACTGTTTTTT.

This CDR3 reads CASSIEGGRTGNEQFF. CDR3 in DNA: TGTGCCAGTAGTATAGAGGGCGGGAGAACGGGCAATGAGCAGTTCTTC. J is TRBJ2-1 and V is TRBV19; TRBD2 agrees at 7 bases. Germline V gene data show CDR1 as LNHDA and CDR2 as SQIVND (reference sequence). This CDR3 comprises 16 residues. Germline trimming cut 0 bases from V and 6 bases from J; bases unmatched to any gene: 8.

The chain is built from TRBV10-1 and TRBJ2-7, with 7 bases lining up with TRBD1. The J segment lost 1 base and the V segment lost 6 bases, leaving 12 bases of the junction unmatched. Germline lookup yields CDR1 WNHNN and CDR2 SYGVQD (reference sequence). The CDR3 extends over 16 amino acids. The DNA for the CDR3 is TGCGCCAGCAGGGACAGGTGGGAGATAAAGTCCTACGAGCAGTACTTC. It specifies CASRDRWEIKSYEQYF.

V is TRBV28 and J is TRBJ2-5; D is uncertain. V dropped 2 bases and J dropped 2 bases, with 9 bases sitting between them. The CDR3 contains 14 residues. Germline assignment: CDR1 MDHEN and CDR2 SYDVKM. The CDR3 is CASSLGGGQETQYF. The CDR3 DNA reads as TGTGCCAGCAGTTTAGGCGGCGGACAAGAGACCCAGTACTTC.

This chain connects TRBV24-1 to TRBJ1-2; maybe TRBD1 (6 bases). CDR1 and CDR2 from the germline V gene are KGHDR and SFDVKD. The CDR3 loop spans 13 amino acids. V was cut by 3 bases and J by 2 bases, with 6 bases left in between. The CDR3 spells CATSDGQNYGYTF. In DNA, the CDR3 is TGTGCCACCAGTGATGGACAGAACTATGGCTACACCTTC.

This chain joins TRBV4-3 and TRBJ2-1, with 8 bases identical to TRBD2. Per germline, CDR1 LGHNA and CDR2 YSLEER. V trimming: 0 bases; J trimming: 7 bases; junction bases outside the gene matches: 5. The CDR3 is 15 residues long. Here the CDR3 DNA reads TGCGCCAGCAGCCAAGAGGGGACTAGAGGGAATGAGCAGTTCTTC. It specifies CASSQEGTRGNEQFF.

This clone occurred many times. The chain joins TRBV14 to TRBJ1-1; 8 positions agree with TRBD1. Germline V gene data show CDR1 as SGHDN and CDR2 as FVKESK. Trimming at V came to 0 bases and at J to 5 bases, leaving 5 bases not matched to a gene. The CDR3 extends over 15 amino acids. CDR3 sequence: CASSQDPGGYTEAFF. CDR3 nucleotide sequence: TGTGCCAGCAGCCAAGATCCAGGGGGCTATACTGAAGCTTTCTTT. The full variable domain, in which reference TRBV14 and TRBJ1-1 provide the parts outside the CDR3, is EAGVTQFPSHSVIEKGQTVTLRCDPISGHDNLYWYRRVMGKEIKFLLHFVKESKQDESGMPNNRFLAERTGGTYSTLKVQPAELEDSGVYFCASSQDPGGYTEAFFGQGTRLTVV.

This clone was found once. The gene calls are TRBV5-6 and TRBJ2-2, with 8 bases matching TRBD2. Germline values: CDR1 SGHDT, CDR2 YYEEEE. This CDR3 spans 15 amino acids. After removal of 1 base from V and 5 bases from J, the junction contained 4 bases not matched to a gene. CDR3 DNA sequence: TGTGCCAGCAGCTTGCACGGGAGGGTGACCGGGGAGCTGTTTTTT. This gives the protein CASSLHGRVTGELFF.